These 22 T cell receptor beta chains were all obtained from the same sample, sequenced in a study of blood T cell repertoires in COVID-19. Measured with immunoSEQ multiplex PCR; TCRdb has only the in-frame clones, and not every one. The sample lists approximately 190,000 clones; more than 70% were seen once. The specimen sequenced was peripheral blood. Receptors were obtained from a man aged 35 to 55 with active or convalescent COVID-19.

The V and J genes are TRBV9 and TRBJ2-1; the D gene is possibly TRBD1 (5 bases). The CDR3 loop spans 12 amino acids. The V end was cut by 1 base, the J end by 6 bases, with 5 bases between. CDR1 is SGDLS, CDR2 YYNGEE, per germline. CDR3 sequence (DNA): TGTGCCAGCAGCGTAACAGGCAATGAGCAGTTCTTC. Its protein is CASSVTGNEQFF.

V and J are TRBV19 and TRBJ1-3; D is perhaps TRBD1 (6 bases). V dropped 8 bases and J dropped 0 bases, with 14 bases sitting between them. Germline V gene sequence: CDR1 LNHDA, CDR2 SQIVND (reference sequence). This CDR3 comprises 15 residues. CDR3 sequence: CASEQGPSSGNTIYF. The CDR3 DNA reads as TGTGCCAGTGAACAGGGCCCTAGCTCTGGAAACACCATATATTTT.

The chain is built from TRBV5-1 and TRBJ1-1; D not certain. Germline V CDR1 and CDR2: SGHRS, YFSETQ. This CDR3 contains 13 residues. V lost 4 bases and J lost 3, with 10 bases in between. CDR3 DNA: TGCGCCAGCAGCGCCAAGGGAGACACTGAAGCTTTCTTT. It is translated as CASSAKGDTEAFF.

This chain joins TRBV11-3 and TRBJ2-7; maybe TRBD2 (5 bases). The germline gives CDR1 SGHNT, CDR2 YENEEA. This CDR3 has 16 amino acids. The V and J ends lost 3 bases and 2 bases respectively, with 17 bases between them. The CDR3 coding sequence is TGTGCCAGCAGCTTTGGGCGGCGCGGGCAGGCCTACGAGCAGTACTTC. Protein product: CASSFGRRGQAYEQYF.

The chain is built from TRBV12-3 or TRBV12-4 and TRBJ1-2; D remains ambiguous. The V end was cut by 4 bases, the J end by 5 bases, with 8 bases between. The CDR3 covers 12 residues. The CDR3 is CASSYLLYGYTF. CDR3 sequence (DNA): TGTGCCAGCAGTTACCTCCTATATGGCTACACCTTC.

This chain links TRBV14 with TRBJ1-5, with D tentatively TRBD1 (6 bases). Germline V gene lookup returns CDR1 SGHDN and CDR2 FVKESK. The CDR3 contains 15 residues. Trimming left V 0 bases short and J 6 bases short, with 12 bases between. The CDR3 DNA reads as TGTGCCAGCAGCCAAGAATCAGGGGTAGGTCAGCCCCAGCATTTT. It translates to CASSQESGVGQPQHF. The whole variable domain, filled in from reference TRBV14 and TRBJ1-5, reads EAGVTQFPSHSVIEKGQTVTLRCDPISGHDNLYWYRRVMGKEIKFLLHFVKESKQDESGMPNNRFLAERTGGTYSTLKVQPAELEDSGVYFCASSQESGVGQPQHFGDGTRLSIL.

Sample share makes this clone medium-sized. V gene TRBV7-9 combines with J gene TRBJ1-2, with D tentatively TRBD1 (6 bases). The V gene lost 5 bases and the J gene lost 4 bases, with 17 bases spanning the gap. The CDR3 has 15 amino acids. The germline V gene encodes CDR1 SEHNR and CDR2 FQNEAQ (reference sequence). CDR3 nucleotides: TGTGCCAGCAGCCCGACAGGTGCCCTAAGCTATGGCTACACCTTC. It translates to CASSPTGALSYGYTF. Full variable domain (rest looked up from reference TRBV7-9 and TRBJ1-2): DTGVSQNPRHKITKRGQNVTFRCDPISEHNRLYWYRQTLGQGPEFLTYFQNEAQLEKSRLLSDRFSAERPKGSFSTLEIQRTEQGDSAMYLCASSPTGALSYGYTFGSGTRLTVV.

Here the CDR3 reads CASRRRDGLENTEAFF. The CDR3 nucleotides are TGTGCCAGCAGGCGGCGGGACGGCTTGGAGAACACTGAAGCTTTCTTT. This chain links TRBV7-8 with TRBJ1-1; D possibly corresponds to TRBD1 (5 bases). This CDR3 has 16 amino acids. Trimming removed 6 bases from V and 1 base from J, with 18 bases in between. CDR1 is SGHVS, CDR2 FQNEAQ, per germline. The full variable domain, completed using reference TRBV7-8 and TRBJ1-1, is GAGVSQSPRYKVAKRGQDVALRCDPISGHVSLFWYQQALGQGPEFLTYFQNEAQLDKSGLPSDRFFAERPEGSVSTLKIQRTQQEDSAVYLCASRRRDGLENTEAFFGQGTRLTVV.

This chain joins TRBV5-1 and TRBJ2-3, with D unresolved. Per the germline V gene, CDR1 is SGHRS and CDR2 is YFSETQ. The V gene lost 2 bases and the J gene lost 0 bases, with 10 bases spanning the gap. The CDR3 runs 15 residues. The CDR3 protein is CASSFKSSSTDTQYF. CDR3 sequence (DNA): TGCGCCAGCAGCTTCAAGTCTAGTAGCACAGATACGCAGTATTTT.

V usage is TRBV2 and J usage is TRBJ1-2; 7 positions match TRBD1. The CDR3 loop spans 14 amino acids. With V trimmed by 6 bases and J by 0 bases, 4 bases remained unmatched. Looked up from germline, CDR1 is SNHLY and CDR2 is FYNNEI. The chain's CDR3 is CASRPGQTNYGYTF. CDR3 sequence (DNA): TGTGCCAGCAGGCCGGGACAGACTAACTATGGCTACACCTTC.

This chain joins TRBV18 and TRBJ2-5; 11 bases map to TRBD2. Germline loops: CDR1 KGHSH, CDR2 LQKENI. CDR3 length: 15 amino acids. The junction had 5 bases not matched to a gene; V was cut back by 3 bases and J by 5 bases. Written as DNA, the CDR3 is TGTGCCAGCTCACCCGCACTAGCGGGGGTTGAGACCCAGTACTTC. This translates into CASSPALAGVETQYF.

The chain uses TRBV7-9 and TRBJ2-3; no definite D call. The CDR3 is made up of 12 amino acids. Trimming shortened V by 5 bases and J by 2 bases, and 5 bases separated the two germline ends. Germline V gene sequence: CDR1 SEHNR, CDR2 FQNEAQ (reference sequence). The CDR3 DNA sequence: TGTGCCAGCAGCCCCCACACAGATACGCAGTATTTT. It is translated as CASSPHTDTQYF.

The rearrangement joins TRBV21-1 to TRBJ1-5; the table's D gene call, TRBD1, was not cross checked with the DNA. TRBV21-1 is described as a pseudogene. The CDR3 has 17 amino acids. The CDR3 reads CASNPGQGLYSNQPQHF. Written as DNA, the CDR3 is TGTGCCAGCAACCCGGGACAGGGGCTTTATAGCAATCAGCCCCAGCATTTT.

This chain connects TRBV11-2 to TRBJ2-6; TRBD1 matches 7 bases. This CDR3 has 15 residues. Trimming cost V 5 bases and J 2 bases; bases outside gene matches: 3. Germline-derived CDR1 and CDR2 are SGHAT and FQNNGV. The CDR3 sequence is CASSHTGAGANVLTF. The CDR3 DNA reads TGTGCCAGCAGCCACACAGGGGCTGGGGCCAACGTCCTGACTTTC.

This chain connects TRBV5-1 to TRBJ2-1, with 11 bases identical to TRBD2. Germline CDR1 reads SGHRS; CDR2 reads YFSETQ. The CDR3 sequence is 14 residues long. Trimming removed 4 bases from V and 6 bases from J; junction bases left unmatched: 3. The CDR3 spells CASSLSGGANEQFF. CDR3 nucleotides: TGCGCCAGCAGCCTTAGCGGGGGGGCCAATGAGCAGTTCTTC. The full variable domain, its missing parts supplied by reference TRBV5-1 and TRBJ2-1, is KAGVTQTPRYLIKTRGQQVTLSCSPISGHRSVSWYQQTPGQGLQFLFEYFSETQRNKGNFPGRFSGRQFSNSRSEMNVSTLELGDSALYLCASSLSGGANEQFFGPGTRLTVL.

V usage is TRBV19 and J usage is TRBJ1-1; TRBD1 matches 7 bases. The CDR3 loop spans 13 amino acids. The V gene's germline CDR1 is LNHDA and CDR2 SQIVND (reference sequence). With 5 bases clipped from V and 6 bases from J, the junction kept 6 bases outside the gene matches. CDR3 loop: CASSYRGGAEAFF. The CDR3 DNA sequence: TGTGCCAGTAGTTACAGGGGAGGCGCTGAAGCTTTCTTT. Using reference TRBV19 and TRBJ1-1 for the parts outside the CDR3, the full variable domain is DGGITQSPKYLFRKEGQNVTLSCEQNLNHDAMYWYRQDPGQGLRLIYYSQIVNDFQKGDIAEGYSVSREKKESFPLTVTSAQKNPTAFYLCASSYRGGAEAFFGQGTRLTVV.

V is TRBV28 and J is TRBJ1-1; perhaps TRBD1 as D (6 bases). Germline CDR1 MDHEN, CDR2 SYDVKM. Trimming stripped 6 bases from V and 0 bases from J, with 17 bases between. The CDR3 extends over 16 amino acids. CDR3 sequence reads: CASSAPTGNMNTEAFF. The CDR3 DNA reads as TGTGCCAGCAGCGCCCCCACAGGGAACATGAACACTGAAGCTTTCTTT.

In regard to this clone: This sample includes further DNA sequences coding for the same CDR3. V and J are TRBV5-1 and TRBJ2-2; no definite D call. The CDR3 loop spans 13 amino acids. Germline V CDR1 and CDR2: SGHRS, YFSETQ. Trimming removed 1 base at V and 4 bases at J, with 5 bases between. Here the CDR3 DNA reads TGCGCCAGCAGCTTGTCAGGCACCGGGGAGCTGTTTTTT. Translating it yields CASSLSGTGELFF.

The genes are TRBV19 and TRBJ1-5, with D perhaps matching TRBD1 (6 bases). Trimming removed 3 bases at V and 7 bases at J, with 13 bases between. Germline V gene data show CDR1 as LNHDA and CDR2 as SQIVND (reference sequence). The length of the CDR3 is 14 residues. This CDR3 is CASSIREGDQPQHF. The CDR3 DNA reads TGTGCCAGTAGTATCCGGGAGGGGGACCAGCCCCAGCATTTT.

The genes are TRBV5-1 and TRBJ1-1, with 8 positions matching TRBD1. The length of the CDR3 is 15 residues. Germline V CDR1 and CDR2: SGHRS, YFSETQ. The V segment lost 4 bases and the J segment 5 bases; nucleotides outside the gene matches: 10. This chain's CDR3 is CASSQAGTGGTEAFF. The DNA for the CDR3 is TGCGCCAGCAGCCAAGCCGGGACAGGTGGAACTGAAGCTTTCTTT.

This sequence joins TRBV2 and TRBJ2-6; 12 bases map to TRBD1. The germline CDR1 and CDR2 sequences are SNHLY and FYNNEI. This CDR3 comprises 17 residues. After removal of 7 bases from V and 2 bases from J, the junction contained 6 bases not matched to a gene. The CDR3 coding sequence is TGTGCCAGCACCGAGGGACAGGGGGCGGCTGGGGCCAACGTCCTGACTTTC. Translating gives CASTEGQGAAGANVLTF.

The chain joins TRBV6-2 or TRBV6-3 to TRBJ2-1; TRBD2 aligns across 12 bases. The CDR3 is 15 amino acids. Trimming at V came to 6 bases and at J to 7 bases, leaving 7 bases not matched to a gene. The germline gives CDR1 MNHEY, CDR2 SVGEGT. DNA for the CDR3: TGTGCCAGCAGGCCTAGCGGGGGGGCTCGTAATGAGCAGTTCTTC. It translates to CASRPSGGARNEQFF.